The clone carrying this T cell receptor (beta chain) was seen a handful of times. The record originates from a study of kidney transplant recipient with SARS-CoV-2 infection. A single record per CDR3 protein comes from TCRdb applying MiXCR to the reads. The sample shows approximately 250,000 distinct CDR3 sequences, less than 35% of them seen only once. The V gene lost 7 bases and the J gene lost 2 bases, with 20 bases spanning the gap. Germline loops: CDR1 SGHTA, CDR2 FQGNSA. This CDR3 region has 16 residues. The receptor's source is a young adult male patient who had COVID-19 and was a kidney transplant recipient. A share of the T cells may be of graft donor origin. Sequenced here: a blood sample, sampled at baseline and on day 111 from a kidney transplant recipient. This rearrangement joins TRBV7-2 to TRBJ2-5, with D hard to call. CDR3 coding DNA: TGTGCCAGCACCACGGACGGGTCAGGTCTACAAGAGACCCAGTACTTC. The encoded protein is CASTTDGSGLQETQYF.